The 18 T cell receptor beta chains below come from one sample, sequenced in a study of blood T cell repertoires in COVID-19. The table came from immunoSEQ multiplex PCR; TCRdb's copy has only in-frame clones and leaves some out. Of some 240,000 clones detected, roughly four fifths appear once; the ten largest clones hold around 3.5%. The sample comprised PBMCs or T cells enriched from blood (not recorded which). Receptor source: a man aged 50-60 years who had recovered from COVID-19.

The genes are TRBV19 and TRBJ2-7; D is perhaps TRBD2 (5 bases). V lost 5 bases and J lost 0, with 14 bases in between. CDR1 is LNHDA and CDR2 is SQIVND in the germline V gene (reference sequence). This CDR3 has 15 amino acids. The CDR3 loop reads CASSARTPSSYEQYF. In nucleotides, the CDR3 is TGTGCCAGTAGTGCCCGGACTCCGAGCTCCTACGAGCAGTACTTC.

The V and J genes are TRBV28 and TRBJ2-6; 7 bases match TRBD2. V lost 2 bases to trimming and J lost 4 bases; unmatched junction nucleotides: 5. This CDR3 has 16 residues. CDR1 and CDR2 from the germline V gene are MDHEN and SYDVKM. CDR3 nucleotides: TGTGCCAGCAGTTTACTAGCGGCGCAAGGGGCCAACGTCCTGACTTTC. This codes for CASSLLAAQGANVLTF.

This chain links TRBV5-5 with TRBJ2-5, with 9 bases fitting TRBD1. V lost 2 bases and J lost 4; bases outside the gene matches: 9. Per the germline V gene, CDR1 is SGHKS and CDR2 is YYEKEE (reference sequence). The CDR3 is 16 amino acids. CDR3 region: CASSFRDRALGETQYF. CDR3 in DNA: TGTGCCAGCAGCTTCCGGGACAGGGCCTTGGGAGAGACCCAGTACTTC.

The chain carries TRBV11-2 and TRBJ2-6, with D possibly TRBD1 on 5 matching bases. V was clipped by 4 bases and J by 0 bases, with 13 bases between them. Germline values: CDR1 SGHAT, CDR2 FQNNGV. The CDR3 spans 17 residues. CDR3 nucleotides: TGTGCCAGCAGCTCCTATCAGGGTTCCTCTGGGGCCAACGTCCTGACTTTC. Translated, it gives CASSSYQGSSGANVLTF.

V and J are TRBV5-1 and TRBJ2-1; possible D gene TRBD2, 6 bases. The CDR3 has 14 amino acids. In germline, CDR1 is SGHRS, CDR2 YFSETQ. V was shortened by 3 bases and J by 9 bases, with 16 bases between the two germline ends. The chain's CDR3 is CASSSGGALGEQFF. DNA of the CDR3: TGCGCCAGCAGCTCCGGAGGGGCTTTGGGTGAGCAGTTCTTC.

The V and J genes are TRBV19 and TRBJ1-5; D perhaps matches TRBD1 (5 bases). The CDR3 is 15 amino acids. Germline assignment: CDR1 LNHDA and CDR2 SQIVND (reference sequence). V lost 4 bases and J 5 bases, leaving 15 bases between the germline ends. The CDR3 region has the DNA TGTGCCAGTAGTAGAGCGGGGGTGGCGGATCAGCCCCAGCATTTT. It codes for CASSRAGVADQPQHF.

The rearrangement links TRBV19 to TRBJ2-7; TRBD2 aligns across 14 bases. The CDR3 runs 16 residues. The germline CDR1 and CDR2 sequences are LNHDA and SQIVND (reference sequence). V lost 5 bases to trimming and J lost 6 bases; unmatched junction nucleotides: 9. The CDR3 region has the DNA TGTGCCAGTAGTCTACGACTAGCGGGAGGGCCAGGCGAGCAGTACTTC. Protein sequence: CASSLRLAGGPGEQYF.

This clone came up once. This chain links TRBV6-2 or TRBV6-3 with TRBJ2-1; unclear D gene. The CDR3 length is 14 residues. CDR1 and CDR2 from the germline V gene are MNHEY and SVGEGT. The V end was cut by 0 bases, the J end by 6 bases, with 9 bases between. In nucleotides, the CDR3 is TGTGCCAGCAGTTACTCCCGGGTTCTCAATGAGCAGTTCTTC. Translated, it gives CASSYSRVLNEQFF.

CDR3 sequence (DNA): TGCGCCAGCAGCACGGGACAGTACGCTTCACCCCTCCACTTT. Amino acid sequence: CASSTGQYASPLHF. The chain recombines TRBV5-1 with TRBJ1-6; 7 bases are a match to TRBD1. Germline loops: CDR1 SGHRS, CDR2 YFSETQ. V was pared by 4 bases and J by 9 bases, with 7 bases of the junction left unmatched. The CDR3 length is 14 residues.

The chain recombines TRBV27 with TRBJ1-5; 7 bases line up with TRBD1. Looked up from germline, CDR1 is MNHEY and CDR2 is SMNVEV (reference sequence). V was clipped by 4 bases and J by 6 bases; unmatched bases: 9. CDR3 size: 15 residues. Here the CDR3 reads CASSWQGERGQPQHF. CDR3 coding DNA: TGTGCCAGCAGTTGGCAGGGGGAGAGGGGTCAGCCCCAGCATTTT.

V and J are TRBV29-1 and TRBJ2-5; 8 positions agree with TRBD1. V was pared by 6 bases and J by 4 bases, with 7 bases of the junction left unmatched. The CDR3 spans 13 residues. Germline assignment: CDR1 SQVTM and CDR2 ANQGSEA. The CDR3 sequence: CSVGQGGAETQYF. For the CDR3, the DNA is TGCAGCGTCGGACAGGGTGGGGCAGAGACCCAGTACTTC.

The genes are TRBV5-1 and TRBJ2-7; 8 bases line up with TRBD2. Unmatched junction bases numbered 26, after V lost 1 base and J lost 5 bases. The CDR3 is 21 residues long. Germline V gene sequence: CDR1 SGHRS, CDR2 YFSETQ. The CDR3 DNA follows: TGCGCCAGCAGCTTGACCCTGAAGGCCAGCGGGGGACGGGGGGGCGTGAACGAGCAGTACTTC. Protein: CASSLTLKASGGRGGVNEQYF.

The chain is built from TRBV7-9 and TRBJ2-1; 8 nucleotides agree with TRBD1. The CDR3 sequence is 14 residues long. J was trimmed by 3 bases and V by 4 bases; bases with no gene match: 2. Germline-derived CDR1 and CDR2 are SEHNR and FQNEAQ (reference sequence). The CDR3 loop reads CASSSTGGYNEQFF. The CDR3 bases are TGTGCCAGCAGCTCTACAGGGGGCTACAATGAGCAGTTCTTC. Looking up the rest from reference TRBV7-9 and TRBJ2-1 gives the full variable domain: DTGVSQNPRHKITKRGQNVTFRCDPISEHNRLYWYRQTLGQGPEFLTYFQNEAQLEKSRLLSDRFSAERPKGSFSTLEIQRTEQGDSAMYLCASSSTGGYNEQFFGPGTRLTVL.

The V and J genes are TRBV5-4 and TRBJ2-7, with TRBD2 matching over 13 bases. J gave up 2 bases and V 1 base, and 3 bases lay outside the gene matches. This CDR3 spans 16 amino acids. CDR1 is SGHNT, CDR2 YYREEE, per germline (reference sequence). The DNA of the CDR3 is TGTGCCAGCAGCTTGTTTGGGACTAGCGGGGCCTACGAGCAGTACTTC. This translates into CASSLFGTSGAYEQYF.

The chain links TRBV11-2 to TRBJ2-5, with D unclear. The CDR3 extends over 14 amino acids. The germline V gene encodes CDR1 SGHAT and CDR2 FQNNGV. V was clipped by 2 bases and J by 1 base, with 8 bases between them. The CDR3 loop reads CASSLLPGQETQYF. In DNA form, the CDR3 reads TGTGCCAGCAGCTTACTACCGGGCCAAGAGACCCAGTACTTC. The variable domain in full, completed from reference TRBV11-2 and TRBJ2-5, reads EAGVAQSPRYKIIEKRQSVAFWCNPISGHATLYWYQQILGQGPKLLIQFQNNGVVDDSQLPKDRFSAERLKGVDSTLKIQPAKLEDSAVYLCASSLLPGQETQYFGPGTRLLVL.

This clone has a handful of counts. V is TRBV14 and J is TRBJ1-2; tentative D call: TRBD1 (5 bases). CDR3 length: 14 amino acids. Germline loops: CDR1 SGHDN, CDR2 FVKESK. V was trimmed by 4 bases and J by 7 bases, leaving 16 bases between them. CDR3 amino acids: CASSPHQGGAGYTF. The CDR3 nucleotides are TGTGCCAGCAGCCCCCATCAGGGAGGCGCTGGCTACACCTTC.

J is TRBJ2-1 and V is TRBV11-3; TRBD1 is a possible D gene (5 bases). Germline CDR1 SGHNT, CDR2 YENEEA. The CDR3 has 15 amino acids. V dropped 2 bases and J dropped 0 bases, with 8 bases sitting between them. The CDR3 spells CASSLSQGSYNEQFF. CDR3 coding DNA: TGTGCCAGCAGCTTATCCCAGGGCTCCTACAATGAGCAGTTCTTC. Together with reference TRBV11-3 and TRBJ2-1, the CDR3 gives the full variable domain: EAGVVQSPRYKIIEKKQPVAFWCNPISGHNTLYWYLQNLGQGPELLIRYENEEAVDDSQLPKDRFSAERLKGVDSTLKIQPAELGDSAVYLCASSLSQGSYNEQFFGPGTRLTVL.

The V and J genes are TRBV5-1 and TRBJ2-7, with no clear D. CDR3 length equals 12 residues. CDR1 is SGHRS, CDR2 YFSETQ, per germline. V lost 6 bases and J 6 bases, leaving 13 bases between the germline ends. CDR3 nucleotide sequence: TGCGCCAGCACCCCCTCGACGGGCGAGCAGTACTTC. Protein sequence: CASTPSTGEQYF. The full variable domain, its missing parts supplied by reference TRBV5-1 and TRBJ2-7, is KAGVTQTPRYLIKTRGQQVTLSCSPISGHRSVSWYQQTPGQGLQFLFEYFSETQRNKGNFPGRFSGRQFSNSRSEMNVSTLELGDSALYLCASTPSTGEQYFGPGTRLTVT.